The clone carrying this T cell receptor (beta chain) was detected a few times. These data are taken from a study of blood T cell repertoires in COVID-19. The repertoire was sequenced with immunoSEQ multiplex PCR; TCRdb's copy has only in-frame clones and lacks some. The profile shows hundreds of thousands of clones, around 89% of them singletons. Trimming at V came to 4 bases and at J to 4 bases, leaving 4 bases not matched to a gene. This CDR3 is built from 15 residues. Germline assignment: CDR1 SGHDT and CDR2 YYEEEE. The receptor comes from a man aged 18 to 30 who had recovered from COVID-19. The gene calls are TRBV5-6 and TRBJ2-1, with TRBD2 matching over 11 bases. The sample was PBMCs or T cells enriched from blood (not recorded which). CDR3 DNA: TGTGCCAGCAGCGGGGGACTAGCGGATTACAATGAGCAGTTCTTC. Amino acid sequence: CASSGGLADYNEQFF.